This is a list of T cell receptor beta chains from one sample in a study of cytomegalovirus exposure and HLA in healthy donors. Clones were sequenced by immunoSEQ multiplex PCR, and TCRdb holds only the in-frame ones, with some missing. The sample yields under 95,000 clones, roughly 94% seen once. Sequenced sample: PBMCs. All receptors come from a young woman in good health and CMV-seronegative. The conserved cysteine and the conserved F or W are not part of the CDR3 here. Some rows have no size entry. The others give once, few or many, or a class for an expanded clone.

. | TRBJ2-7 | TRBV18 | ASSLKQGAPYEQY
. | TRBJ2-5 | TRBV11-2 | ASSFLSDPPPETQY
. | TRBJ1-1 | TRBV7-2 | ASSPHATGVAF
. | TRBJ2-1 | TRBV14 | ASSLILPGQGAGEQF
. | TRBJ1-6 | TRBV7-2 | ASSLDNNNSPLH
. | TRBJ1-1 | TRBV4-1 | ASSQSINTEAF
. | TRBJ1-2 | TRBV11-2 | ASSLSRGDGYT
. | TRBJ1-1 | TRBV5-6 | ASSLVDRVNTEAF
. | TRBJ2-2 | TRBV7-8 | ASSITGAGGELF
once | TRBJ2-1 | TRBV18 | ASSSGTGGVDEQF
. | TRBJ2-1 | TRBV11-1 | ASSRSGFYNEQF
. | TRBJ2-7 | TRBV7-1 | ASSLGGRNYEQY
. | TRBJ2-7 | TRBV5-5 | ASHSRGGDYEQY
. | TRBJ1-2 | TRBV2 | ASSGRTGYYGYT
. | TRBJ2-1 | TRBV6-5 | ASSRGGGYNEQF
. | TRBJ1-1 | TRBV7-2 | ARHDSYEAF
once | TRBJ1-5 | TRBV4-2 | ASSETSNQPQH
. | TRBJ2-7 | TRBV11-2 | ASSLLQGALDEQY
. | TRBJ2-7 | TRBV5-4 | ASSLALAGGLAAYQY
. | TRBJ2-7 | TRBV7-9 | ASSLEGGLRTYEQY
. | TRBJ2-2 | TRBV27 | ASSFLLGRDGELF
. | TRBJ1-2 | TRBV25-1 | ASSEGGPSNYGYT
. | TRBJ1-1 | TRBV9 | ASSAGQLSEAF
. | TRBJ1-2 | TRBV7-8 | ASSLKQGTGGYT
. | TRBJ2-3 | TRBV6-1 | ASSELGLPPGRPQHTQY
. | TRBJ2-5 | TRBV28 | ASSLKQTDWDQETQY
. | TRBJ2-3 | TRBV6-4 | ASSVRGGEDTQY
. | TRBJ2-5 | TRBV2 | ASRPATSGPYQETQY
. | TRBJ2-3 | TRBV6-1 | ASSLPFGGTQY
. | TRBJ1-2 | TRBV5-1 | ASTPGAYLSYGYT
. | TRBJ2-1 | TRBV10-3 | AISEGGLAGGSQF
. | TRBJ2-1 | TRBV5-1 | ASSSSGGASNEQF
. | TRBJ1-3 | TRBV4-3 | ASSQDPGQPSSGNTIY
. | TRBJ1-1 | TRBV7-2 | ASSGAGTGSTEAF
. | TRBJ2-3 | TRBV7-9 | ASSFTGGRGDTQY
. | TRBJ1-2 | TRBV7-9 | ASSETISGASRRGYT
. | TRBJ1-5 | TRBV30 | AWAQGKGSNQPQH
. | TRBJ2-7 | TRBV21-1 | ASQAYEQY
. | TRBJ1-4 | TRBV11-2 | ASSRHEKLF
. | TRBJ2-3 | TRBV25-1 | ASSESHFTDTQY
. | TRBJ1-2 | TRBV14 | ASSQGGTDRSYGYT
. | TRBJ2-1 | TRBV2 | ASSAFSRLRNEQF
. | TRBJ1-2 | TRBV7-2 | ASSPRDYYGYT
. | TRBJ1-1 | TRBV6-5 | ASTPTLVAPEAF
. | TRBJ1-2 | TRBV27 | ASSRDRGVYGYT
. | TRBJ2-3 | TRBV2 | ASSDSAVAAY
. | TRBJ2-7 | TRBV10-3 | AISDPQAPRVLYEQY
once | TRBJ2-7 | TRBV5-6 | ASSRGQGTTLIAYEQY
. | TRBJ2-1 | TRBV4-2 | ASSQDYKRGAYREQF
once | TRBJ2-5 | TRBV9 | ASSVSTSEETQY
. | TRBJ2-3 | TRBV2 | ASSEALAGADTQY